The TCR beta chain under discussion was sequenced for a study of OX40 agonist ivuxolimab in advanced cancers. About the study as a whole: The costimulatory receptor OX40 (CD134) was targeted by ivuxolimab, a fully human IgG2 agonistic monoclonal antibody. Intravenous ivuxolimab was administered to patients every 2 weeks at six dose levels: 0.01, 0.1, 0.3, 1.5, 3 and 10 mg/kg. Of the 50 or so patients in dose escalation, 19 had hepatocellular carcinoma, about 15 had melanoma, 9 had renal cell carcinoma and 9 had head and neck cancer. The dose-escalation cohort was roughly 87% male with a mean age of approximately 60 years, ranging from about 23 to 85. Patients were allowed to have had prior anti-PD-1, anti-PD-L1 or anti-CTLA-4 therapy, and around two fifths of the dose-escalation patients had been treated with checkpoint inhibitors. Partial responses occurred in three dose-escalation patients: two with cutaneous melanoma and one with hepatocellular carcinoma. The purpose of peripheral TCRbeta sequencing was to test whether ivuxolimab changed TCR sequence diversity and led to clonal T-cell expansion. The monotherapy dose-escalation portion (N of about 50 patients) of the phase I ivuxolimab trial is reported in the paper. Paper-wide results and their limitations: The antigen specificity of the peripheral T cells that underwent clonal expansion was not determined. In the 0.1-3.0 mg/kg groups, partial responders had among the lowest normalized peripheral clonal expansion, particularly in CD8+ T cells. After ivuxolimab, more expanded clones were found on average in CD8+ T cells than in CD4+ T cells. Low levels of normalized T-cell clonal expansion were also seen in some nonresponding patients. At doses of 0.1 to 3.0 mg/kg, clonal expansion of both CD4+ and CD8+ blood T cells was observed from baseline to week 6.

The trial excluded patients who had a history of autoimmune disease or who were on systemic immunosuppression. Peripheral blood for TCR sequencing was collected from all dose cohorts at baseline, on cycle 4 day 1, and on cycle 7 day 1. Samples came from an open-label, multicenter, first-in-human phase I dose-escalation trial of ivuxolimab. The trial enrolled adults with locally advanced or metastatic head and neck squamous cell, hepatocellular, melanoma or renal cell carcinoma. Before TCR sequencing, CD4+ and CD8+ T cells were separately sorted from peripheral blood. From cysteine to phenylalanine, the CDR3 is 16 amino acids long. The sequence is cut down to CDR3 DNA, 48 bases in frame from base 1. V loses 1 base of germline sequence and J loses 5 bases, and the interval between the two ends is 18 bases. Based on the germline V gene, the CDR1 and CDR2 sequences are SGHRS and YFSETQ. About this clone itself: Its antigen is still unknown. Base qualities are not at hand, and no much larger clone is one base apart.

Genomic DNA was isolated from the sorted cells so that the TCRbeta CDR3 region could be sequenced. The immunoSEQ Assay was used for sequencing of TCRbeta CDR3 regions. TCRdb retrieved this table from immuneACCESS and kept in-frame rearrangements only. Not all clones are present; in checked studies, unresolved V genes account for under half, and no reason is known for the remainder. A total of about 63,000 clones appear in this sample, roughly 85% of them only once. Around 0.56% of the sample is held by the ten biggest clonotypes. Recombination linked TRBV5-1 to TRBJ2-5, with an unclear D gene assignment. The TCR sequence derives from an adult with an advanced solid tumor such as melanoma, head and neck, liver or kidney cancer. The sequenced sample was CD4+ or CD8+ T cells sorted from blood, obtained in a trial of the OX40 agonist ivuxolimab. The CDR3 region reads CASSLSLGGTQETQYF. The bases are TGCGCCAGCAGCTTGAGCCTAGGTGGCACTCAGGAGACCCAGTACTTC.